What follows are 30 T cell receptor beta chains derived from one specimen sequenced in a study of T cell repertoires in cytomegalovirus infection. The antigens of these receptors remain unknown. TCRdb reprocessed the reads via MiXCR and lists one record per CDR3 protein. This sample has more than 45,000 distinct CDR3 sequences, with around 20% found just once. The source was CD8+ T cells from cultured PBMCs, collected from culture after CMV antigen stimulation. All receptors come from a human donor in good health (CMV status not recorded). Some clones in this sample may be carry-over from other donors' samples.

For this clonotype: A much larger clone sits a single nucleotide away, making a read error possible. The V call is TRBV7-2, the J call TRBJ2-1; the D gene is possibly TRBD1 (5 bases). Germline V gene lookup returns CDR1 SGHTA and CDR2 FQGNSA. This CDR3 region has 17 residues. Trimming shortened V by 5 bases and J by 4 bases, and 21 bases separated the two germline ends. The DNA for the CDR3 is TGTGCCAGCAGCAAACAAACTACCGGGTCAGGGTACAATGAGCAGTTCTTC. Protein sequence: CASSKQTTGSGYNEQFF.

The table lists this clonotype with a few counts. The V gene is TRBV7-2, the J gene TRBJ1-5; 8 bases match TRBD1. The CDR3 totals 14 residues. Germline CDR1 is SGHTA and CDR2 is FQGNSA. V lost 4 bases and J lost 6; bases outside the gene matches: 5. The CDR3 is CASSYGQGTQPQHF. The CDR3 DNA follows: TGTGCCAGCAGCTACGGACAGGGTACTCAGCCCCAGCATTTT. The full variable domain, in which reference TRBV7-2 and TRBJ1-5 provide the parts outside the CDR3, is GAGVSQSPSNKVTEKGKDVELRCDPISGHTALYWYRQSLGQGLEFLIYFQGNSAPDKSGLPSDRFSAERTGGSVSTLTIQRTQQEDSAVYLCASSYGQGTQPQHFGDGTRLSIL.

V usage is TRBV7-2 and J usage is TRBJ2-7, with D uncertain. CDR1 and CDR2 from the germline V gene are SGHTA and FQGNSA. The CDR3 spans 15 residues. The germline V and J ends were trimmed by 2 bases and 2 bases, with 13 bases remaining between them. CDR3 protein: CASSLLSSPAYEQYF. The CDR3 DNA follows: TGTGCCAGCAGCTTACTATCCAGCCCTGCCTACGAGCAGTACTTC.

This chain joins TRBV5-4 and TRBJ1-1, with 7 bases that match TRBD1. Germline V gene lookup returns CDR1 SGHNT and CDR2 YYREEE (reference sequence). The CDR3 consists of 14 residues. The ends lost 8 bases at V and 1 base at J; junction bases unmatched: 8. CDR3 sequence reads: CASQGERWNTEAFF. CDR3 nucleotides: TGTGCCAGTCAGGGGGAACGATGGAACACTGAAGCTTTCTTT. The full variable domain, in which reference TRBV5-4 and TRBJ1-1 provide the parts outside the CDR3, is ETGVTQSPTHLIKTRGQQVTLRCSSQSGHNTVSWYQQALGQGPQFIFQYYREEENGRGNFPPRFSGLQFPNYSSELNVNALELDDSALYLCASQGERWNTEAFFGQGTRLTVV.

Only a few counts were recorded for this clonotype. This chain uses TRBV3-1 with TRBJ2-5; tentative D call: TRBD1 (6 bases). Per germline, CDR1 LGHDT and CDR2 YNNKEL (reference sequence). V was shortened by 0 bases and J by 5 bases, with 13 bases between the two germline ends. The CDR3 contains 15 residues. CDR3 in DNA: TGTGCCAGCAGCCAAGAATGGGGGCCTCAGGAGACCCAGTACTTC. Protein product: CASSQEWGPQETQYF.

The CDR3 nucleotides are TGTGCCAGCAGCTTAGGGTCAGGGAATGGCTACACCTTC. Its translation is CASSLGSGNGYTF. The chain employs TRBV7-2 and TRBJ1-2; maybe TRBD1 (5 bases). Germline V CDR1 and CDR2: SGHTA, FQGNSA. Deletions cut 1 base from V and 6 bases from J, with 9 bases between. The CDR3 is made up of 13 amino acids.

The chain couples TRBV27 to TRBJ1-5; 10 positions agree with TRBD1. The CDR3 runs 15 residues. The V and J ends lost 5 bases and 3 bases, in that order; junction bases with no gene match: 4. CDR1 is MNHEY, CDR2 SMNVEV, per germline (reference sequence). Here the CDR3 reads CASSIGQGVNQPQHF. The CDR3 nucleotides read TGTGCCAGCAGTATCGGACAGGGGGTCAATCAGCCCCAGCATTTT.

This clonotype was seen a handful of times. J is TRBJ2-1 and V is TRBV7-9; 8 positions match TRBD2. The CDR3 length is 16 residues. The trim removed 2 bases at V and 7 bases at J, leaving 10 bases unmatched. Germline CDR1 SEHNR, CDR2 FQNEAQ (reference sequence). The CDR3 is CASSLRSGSRRNEQFF. DNA for the CDR3: TGTGCCAGCAGCTTACGGAGCGGGAGCAGGAGAAATGAGCAGTTCTTC.

This clonotype turned up a few times. This chain links TRBV28 with TRBJ2-6, with unresolved D. CDR3 length equals 15 residues. V shed 4 bases and J shed 2 bases, with 9 bases lying between them. Germline lookup yields CDR1 MDHEN and CDR2 SYDVKM. The chain's CDR3 is CASSWRFTGANVLTF. DNA for the CDR3: TGTGCCAGCAGTTGGCGGTTCACTGGGGCCAACGTCCTGACTTTC.

This clonotype appeared a few times. V gene TRBV5-1 combines with J gene TRBJ2-1; 9 nucleotides line up with TRBD1. The CDR3 is 15 residues long. CDR1 SGHRS and CDR2 YFSETQ come from the germline V gene. Trimming cost V 1 base and J 4 bases; bases outside gene matches: 3. For the CDR3, the DNA is TGCGCCAGCAGCTTGACAGGGGGCGAGTACAATGAGCAGTTCTTC. The encoded protein is CASSLTGGEYNEQFF.

In its sample, this clonotype was seen a few times. V is TRBV7-8 and J is TRBJ2-7, with TRBD2 matching over 12 bases. Germline lookup yields CDR1 SGHVS and CDR2 FQNEAQ. Trimming removed 5 bases from V and 6 bases from J; junction bases left unmatched: 5. The CDR3 has 14 amino acids. The CDR3 is CASSRLAGDLEQYF. CDR3 nucleotide sequence: TGTGCCAGCAGCCGACTAGCGGGAGATCTCGAGCAGTACTTC.

V usage is TRBV9 and J usage is TRBJ1-1; no reliable D call. This CDR3 region has 11 residues. The germline V gene encodes CDR1 SGDLS and CDR2 YYNGEE. V gave up 3 bases and J gave up 6 bases, with 6 bases separating them. The CDR3, as DNA: TGTGCCAGCAGCGGAGGACCTGAAGCTTTCTTT. Translated: CASSGGPEAFF.

Only a few counts were recorded for this clonotype. The chain couples TRBV6-2 or TRBV6-3 to TRBJ1-2; no clear D. CDR3 length: 14 amino acids. Trimming shortened V by 2 bases and J by 4 bases, and 11 bases separated the two germline ends. The germline V gene encodes CDR1 MNHEY and CDR2 SVGEGT. The CDR3 spells CASSYNARGYGYTF. CDR3 nucleotide sequence: TGTGCCAGCAGTTACAACGCCCGGGGCTATGGCTACACCTTC.

This clonotype has a handful of counts. The chain recombines TRBV13 with TRBJ1-1; the match to TRBD1 covers 7 bases. CDR3 length: 14 residues. CDR1 and CDR2 (germline): PRHDT, FYEKMQ (reference sequence). V lost 5 bases, J lost 2 bases, and 5 bases stayed unmatched. CDR3 residues: CASSEGQLNTEAFF. CDR3 sequence (DNA): TGTGCCAGCAGCGAGGGACAGCTTAACACTGAAGCTTTCTTT.

This clonotype is labeled as large. This sequence joins TRBV7-9 and TRBJ2-4; TRBD2 might be the D (6 bases). The CDR3 covers 16 residues. Germline V gene sequence: CDR1 SEHNR, CDR2 FQNEAQ (reference sequence). Trimming took 0 bases from V and 1 from J, leaving 10 bases between them. For the CDR3, the DNA is TGTGCCAGCAGCTTAGCGACGGGAGTGGCCAAAAACATTCAGTACTTC. This codes for CASSLATGVAKNIQYF.

This clonotype has a count of ten or more. The chain recombines TRBV7-2 with TRBJ2-1, with 7 bases matching TRBD2. V was clipped by 1 base and J by 0 bases; unmatched bases: 12. The CDR3 runs to 19 residues. CDR1 and CDR2 (germline): SGHTA, FQGNSA. The CDR3 is CASSLVNGAGRSSYNEQFF. CDR3 bases: TGTGCCAGCAGCTTAGTAAATGGAGCGGGGAGGAGCTCCTACAATGAGCAGTTCTTC.

The V gene is TRBV7-8, the J gene TRBJ1-4; 8 bases line up with TRBD1. Germline V gene data show CDR1 as SGHVS and CDR2 as FQNEAQ. This CDR3 has 16 residues. Germline trimming cut 3 bases from V and 8 bases from J; bases unmatched to any gene: 11. The CDR3 coding sequence is TGTGCCAGCAGCTTTTTTTACCGGGACAGGACAGAAAAACTGTTTTTT. It translates to CASSFFYRDRTEKLFF.

This clonotype occurred a few times. The chain is built from TRBV7-2 and TRBJ1-3; 7 bases align to TRBD1. Unmatched junction bases numbered 4, after V lost 1 base and J lost 1 base. Germline CDR1 is SGHTA and CDR2 is FQGNSA. The length of the CDR3 is 16 residues. CDR3 residues: CASSLVRGQSGNTIYF. DNA of the CDR3: TGTGCCAGCAGCTTAGTACGGGGACAGTCTGGAAACACCATATATTTT.

This chain links TRBV12-3 or TRBV12-4 with TRBJ2-6; 8 nucleotides align to TRBD1. The CDR3 runs to 17 residues. With V trimmed by 4 bases and J by 0 bases, 5 bases remained unmatched. The CDR3 nucleotides read TGTGCCAGCAGTTCCCGGGACAGGTACTCTGGGGCCAACGTCCTGACTTTC. Residues: CASSSRDRYSGANVLTF.

The rearrangement joins TRBV11-2 to TRBJ2-7; D unresolved. The length of the CDR3 is 15 residues. V dropped 0 bases and J dropped 4 bases, with 13 bases sitting between them. CDR1 and CDR2 from the germline V gene are SGHAT and FQNNGV. The CDR3 DNA reads as TGTGCCAGCAGCTTAGATGCACAGTTGCGTTACGAGCAGTACTTC. Protein sequence: CASSLDAQLRYEQYF.

This clonotype was observed a handful of times. The rearrangement joins TRBV6-1 to TRBJ1-2; D is unclear. V was pared by 2 bases and J by 5 bases, with 9 bases between. In germline, CDR1 is MNHNS, CDR2 SASEGT. CDR3 length: 13 residues. DNA for the CDR3: TGTGCCAGCAGTGAATGGGCGGGGTATGGCTACACCTTC. It encodes CASSEWAGYGYTF.

In this sample, this clonotype turned up a few times. J is TRBJ1-6 and V is TRBV7-2; D perhaps matches TRBD1 (5 bases). The V and J ends lost 4 bases and 6 bases respectively, with 13 bases between them. Germline V CDR1 and CDR2: SGHTA, FQGNSA. The CDR3 contains 15 residues. The CDR3 coding sequence is TGTGCCAGCAGCTCCTGGGTGCAGGGTAATTCACCCCTCCACTTT. It translates to CASSSWVQGNSPLHF.

The J gene is TRBJ2-3, the V gene TRBV7-2; TRBD2 agrees at 16 bases. The V and J ends lost 5 bases and 6 bases, in that order; junction bases with no gene match: 14. Germline CDR1 and CDR2: SGHTA and FQGNSA. The CDR3 covers 19 residues. DNA of the CDR3: TGTGCCAGCAGCGCCTTGGGACTAGCGGGAGGGCCCCCCCCCGATACGCAGTATTTT. This gives the protein CASSALGLAGGPPPDTQYF.

This clonotype occurred a few times. The chain carries TRBV7-2 and TRBJ2-7; 9 bases are a match to TRBD2. The germline V gene encodes CDR1 SGHTA and CDR2 FQGNSA. CDR3 length: 15 amino acids. Losses at the gene ends were 7 bases for V and 3 bases for J; bases not matched to a gene: 10. In DNA form, the CDR3 reads TGTGCCAGCAATCCCAGCGGGGGGACTAACTACGAGCAGTACTTC. Translation: CASNPSGGTNYEQYF. Full variable domain (rest looked up from reference TRBV7-2 and TRBJ2-7): GAGVSQSPSNKVTEKGKDVELRCDPISGHTALYWYRQSLGQGLEFLIYFQGNSAPDKSGLPSDRFSAERTGGSVSTLTIQRTQQEDSAVYLCASNPSGGTNYEQYFGPGTRLTVT.

This clonotype was seen a single time. The genes are TRBV11-1 and TRBJ2-1; D gene uncertain. Germline V CDR1 and CDR2: SGHAT, FQDESV (reference sequence). This CDR3 comprises 12 residues. V was trimmed by 6 bases and J by 10 bases, leaving 13 bases between them. The CDR3 DNA reads as TGTGCCAGCAGGCCGCCGGGCACGGAGCAGTTCTTC. Translating gives CASRPPGTEQFF.

The chain is built from TRBV20-1 and TRBJ2-1, with TRBD2 matching 8 bases. Germline assignment: CDR1 DFQATT and CDR2 SNEGSKA (reference sequence). The V and J ends lost 1 base and 8 bases, in that order; junction bases with no gene match: 7. This CDR3 has 14 residues. CDR3 DNA sequence: TGCAGTGCTAGAGGAGCGGGAGAGGCCGATGAGCAGTTCTTC. This sequence encodes CSARGAGEADEQFF.

This clonotype has at least ten counts. The chain employs TRBV7-8 and TRBJ1-4; TRBD1 matches at 8 bases. Germline CDR1 and CDR2: SGHVS and FQNEAQ. This CDR3 comprises 16 residues. J gave up 3 bases and V 5 bases, and 8 bases lay outside the gene matches. DNA for the CDR3: TGTGCCAGCAGCGCTCGGACAGGGAAACCTAATGAAAAACTGTTTTTT. The encoded protein is CASSARTGKPNEKLFF.

The V call is TRBV7-6, the J call TRBJ2-7, with a possible D match to TRBD1 (7 bases). Looked up from germline, CDR1 is SGHVS and CDR2 is FNYEAQ. Trimming removed 5 bases at V and 2 bases at J, with 16 bases between. This CDR3 is built from 15 residues. This CDR3 reads CASSAKGGQTYEQYF. Written as DNA, the CDR3 is TGTGCCAGCAGCGCTAAGGGGGGACAGACCTACGAGCAGTACTTC.

The chain combines TRBV6-1 with TRBJ1-2, with a weak D call TRBD1 (6 bases). Trimming cost V 7 bases and J 5 bases, with 23 bases left between them. The germline V gene has CDR1 MNHNS and CDR2 SASEGT. The CDR3 runs 16 residues. Written as DNA, the CDR3 is TGTGCCAGCACCGAGAAGCAGGGGCCTTTAAGATATGGCTACACCTTC. This codes for CASTEKQGPLRYGYTF.

There are a few counts of this clonotype. The gene calls are TRBV27 and TRBJ2-1; D tentatively fits TRBD1 or TRBD2 (6 bases each). The CDR3 has 15 amino acids. CDR1 is MNHEY and CDR2 is SMNVEV in the germline V gene (reference sequence). V lost 4 bases and J 5 bases, leaving 15 bases between the germline ends. CDR3 sequence reads: CASSWIRGRNNEQFF. The CDR3 region has the DNA TGTGCCAGCAGTTGGATCCGGGGGCGGAACAATGAGCAGTTCTTC.